This entry lists 13 T cell receptor beta chains sequenced from one sample in a study of Graves' ophthalmopathy and Graves' hyperthyroidism. Amplification of TCR beta CDR3 regions used RNA transcripts. Amplification began with first-round RT-PCR using HTBI primers, then second-round multiplex PCR was performed. TCRdb ran MiXCR on the multiplex PCR reads and lists one entry per CDR3 protein. The sample includes a few hundred thousand distinct CDR3 sequences, about a sixth of them seen just once. Sequences were obtained from peripheral blood. The receptors derive from a woman aged 18 to 35 with Graves' ophthalmopathy.

The sample holds many counts of this clonotype. The chain has TRBV6-4 and TRBJ1-1; TRBD1 matches 11 bases. Per the germline V gene, CDR1 is MRHNA and CDR2 is SNTAGT. With 7 bases clipped from V and 8 bases from J, the junction kept 21 bases outside the gene matches. The CDR3 loop spans 18 amino acids. CDR3 protein: CASTILTPGTGGIGEAFF. The DNA for the CDR3 is TGTGCCAGCACCATTCTCACCCCAGGGACAGGGGGTATTGGAGAAGCTTTCTTT.

This clonotype was detected a few times. This chain connects TRBV27 to TRBJ2-7, with D unclear. The CDR3 contains 14 residues. Germline CDR1 MNHEY, CDR2 SMNVEV (reference sequence). The germline V and J ends were trimmed by 5 bases and 7 bases, with 18 bases remaining between them. The CDR3 sequence: CASSKQIHGPEQYF. As DNA, the CDR3 is TGTGCCAGCAGTAAACAAATTCACGGTCCGGAGCAGTACTTC.

This clonotype was counted at least ten times. V usage is TRBV6-5 and J usage is TRBJ1-5; unclear D gene. CDR1 is MNHEY, CDR2 SVGAGI, per germline. The CDR3 contains 13 residues. Deletions cut 8 bases from V and 0 bases from J, with 8 bases between. CDR3 loop: CASGPYSNQPQHF. The CDR3 DNA reads TGTGCCAGCGGCCCCTATAGCAATCAGCCCCAGCATTTT.

The genes are TRBV6-1 and TRBJ2-7; D remains ambiguous. Germline assignment: CDR1 MNHNS and CDR2 SASEGT. The germline V and J ends were trimmed by 4 bases and 1 base, with 14 bases remaining between them. This CDR3 has 15 residues. The CDR3 reads CASSVEHAFSYEQYF. The CDR3 DNA sequence: TGTGCCAGCAGTGTAGAACATGCCTTTTCCTACGAGCAGTACTTC.

The sample holds many counts of this clonotype. V usage is TRBV12-3 or TRBV12-4 and J usage is TRBJ1-6; D may be TRBD1 (6 bases). With 3 bases removed from V and 9 bases from J, the gap between germline ends came to 12 bases. The CDR3 runs to 14 residues. The CDR3 DNA is TGTGCCAGCAGTTTGGGGGGGGCAAGTTCACCCCTCCACTTT. This sequence encodes CASSLGGASSPLHF.

Comment on this clonotype: This clone may be a read error of a much larger clone one base away. The rearrangement uses TRBV10-2 and TRBJ1-1; tentatively, D is TRBD1 (5 bases). The CDR3 consists of 13 residues. Germline V gene data show CDR1 as WSHSY and CDR2 as SAAADI. The V and J ends lost 2 bases and 7 bases respectively, with 11 bases between them. CDR3 DNA: TGCGCCAGCAGTGAGCTGAGGGGCAGTGAAGCTTTCTTT. Its translation is CASSELRGSEAFF.

The chain is built from TRBV12-3 or TRBV12-4 and TRBJ2-7, with 9 bases aligning to TRBD1. V lost 1 base and J lost 4; bases outside the gene matches: 8. This CDR3 contains 16 residues. The CDR3 bases are TGTGCCAGCAGTTTAGAGGGGGGGACAGGGAAGTACGAGCAGTACTTC. Encoded protein: CASSLEGGTGKYEQYF.

This clonotype has at least ten counts. The chain couples TRBV20-1 to TRBJ2-7, with 9 bases identical to TRBD2. The junction had 15 bases not matched to a gene; V was cut back by 3 bases and J by 0 bases. Germline assignment: CDR1 DFQATT and CDR2 SNEGSKA (reference sequence). There are 18 residues in the CDR3. The CDR3 protein is CSASILIGLALSSYEQYF. DNA for the CDR3: TGCAGTGCTAGTATCCTTATAGGACTAGCGTTGAGCTCCTACGAGCAGTACTTC.

Many counts were recorded for this clonotype. The chain couples TRBV6-2 or TRBV6-3 to TRBJ2-7; possibly TRBD2 for D (6 bases). The CDR3 has 15 amino acids. The V and J ends lost 6 bases and 4 bases respectively, with 19 bases between them. CDR1 MNHEY and CDR2 SVGEGT come from the germline V gene. The CDR3 reads CASSRTGTEPYEQYF. CDR3 in DNA: TGTGCCAGCAGCCGAACCGGGACTGAACCTTACGAGCAGTACTTC.

This clonotype was counted only a few times. This rearrangement joins TRBV5-1 to TRBJ2-5; D unresolved. The ends were cut back, 0 bases at V and 5 bases at J, with 14 bases in the middle. The CDR3 is 15 amino acids. The germline CDR1 and CDR2 sequences are SGHRS and YFSETQ. The CDR3: CASSLEAVNMETQYF. The DNA for the CDR3 is TGCGCCAGCAGCTTGGAGGCGGTAAACATGGAGACCCAGTACTTC.

This clonotype occurred many times. The rearrangement joins TRBV30 to TRBJ1-5; no clear D gene. In germline, CDR1 is GTSNPN, CDR2 SVGIG (reference sequence). V dropped 2 bases and J dropped 7 bases, with 15 bases sitting between them. This CDR3 spans 14 amino acids. The CDR3: CAWSYPSNTQPQHF. The CDR3 coding sequence is TGTGCCTGGAGTTATCCTTCTAACACCCAGCCCCAGCATTTT.

At least ten counts were recorded for this clonotype. J is TRBJ1-1 and V is TRBV6-1, with D unclear. V was shortened by 1 base and J by 0 bases, with 12 bases between the two germline ends. The V gene's germline CDR1 is MNHNS and CDR2 SASEGT. The CDR3 length is 16 residues. The CDR3 spells CASSEGAGPMNTEAFF. The DNA for the CDR3 is TGTGCCAGCAGTGAAGGGGCAGGACCCATGAACACTGAAGCTTTCTTT.

This clonotype has ten or more counts. This rearrangement joins TRBV6-5 to TRBJ2-7, with D tentatively TRBD1 (6 bases). Per the germline V gene, CDR1 is MNHEY and CDR2 is SVGAGI. The CDR3 covers 14 residues. Trimming took off 7 bases at V and 3 bases at J, with 16 bases between the two ends. The CDR3 here is CASNLAGEYYEQYF. The CDR3 bases are TGTGCCAGCAACCTCGCAGGGGAATACTACGAGCAGTACTTC.